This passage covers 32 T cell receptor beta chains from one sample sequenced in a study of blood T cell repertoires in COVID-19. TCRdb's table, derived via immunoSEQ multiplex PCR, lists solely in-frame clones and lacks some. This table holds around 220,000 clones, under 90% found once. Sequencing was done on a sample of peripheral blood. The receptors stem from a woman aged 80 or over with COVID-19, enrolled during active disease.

CDR3 amino acids: CASSPYRGTNSGNTIYF. CDR3 DNA sequence: TGTGCCAGCTCACCATACAGGGGTACCAACTCTGGAAACACCATATATTTT. J is TRBJ1-3 and V is TRBV18; 7 nucleotides align to TRBD1. CDR1 is KGHSH, CDR2 LQKENI, per germline. The CDR3 has 17 amino acids. Germline trimming cut 2 bases from V and 0 bases from J; bases unmatched to any gene: 7.

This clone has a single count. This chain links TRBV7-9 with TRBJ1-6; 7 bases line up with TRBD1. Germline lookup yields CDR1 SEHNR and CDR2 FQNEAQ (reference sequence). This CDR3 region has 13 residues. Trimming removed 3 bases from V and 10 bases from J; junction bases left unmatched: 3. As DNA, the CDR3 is TGTGCCAGCAGCTTGCAGGGGGACTCACCCCTCCACTTT. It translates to CASSLQGDSPLHF.

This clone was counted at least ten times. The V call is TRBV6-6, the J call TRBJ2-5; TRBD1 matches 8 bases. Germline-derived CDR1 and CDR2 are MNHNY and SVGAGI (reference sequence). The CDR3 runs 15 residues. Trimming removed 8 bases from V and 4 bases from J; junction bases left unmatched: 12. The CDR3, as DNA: TGTGCCAGCCGCGTCTCGACAGGGGCGGGAGAGACCCAGTACTTC. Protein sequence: CASRVSTGAGETQYF.

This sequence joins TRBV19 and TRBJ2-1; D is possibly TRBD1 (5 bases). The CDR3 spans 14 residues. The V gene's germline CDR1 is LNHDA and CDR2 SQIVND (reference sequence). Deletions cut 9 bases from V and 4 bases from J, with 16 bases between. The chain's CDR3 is CASLIPDSYNEQFF. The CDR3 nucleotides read TGTGCCAGCCTTATTCCCGACAGTTACAATGAGCAGTTCTTC.

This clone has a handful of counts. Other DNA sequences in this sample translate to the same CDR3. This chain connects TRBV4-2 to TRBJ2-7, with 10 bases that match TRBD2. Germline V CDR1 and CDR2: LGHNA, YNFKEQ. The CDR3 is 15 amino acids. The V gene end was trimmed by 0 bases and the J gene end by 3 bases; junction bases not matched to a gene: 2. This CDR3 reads CASSQETSGFYEQYF. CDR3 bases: TGTGCCAGCAGCCAAGAGACTAGCGGGTTCTACGAGCAGTACTTC.

The CDR3, as DNA: TGTGCCAGCAGGTGGGGCCAAAACACTGAAGCTTTCTTT. This gives the protein CASRWGQNTEAFF. This chain uses TRBV12-3 or TRBV12-4 with TRBJ1-1; TRBD1 might be the D (5 bases). This CDR3 region has 13 residues. Trimming left V 6 bases short and J 2 bases short, with 10 bases between.

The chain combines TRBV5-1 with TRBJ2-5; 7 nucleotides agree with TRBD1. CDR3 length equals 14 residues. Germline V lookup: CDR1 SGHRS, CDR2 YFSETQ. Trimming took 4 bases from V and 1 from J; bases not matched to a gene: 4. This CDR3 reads CASSPGTVQETQYF. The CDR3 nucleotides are TGCGCCAGCAGCCCTGGGACAGTCCAAGAGACCCAGTACTTC.

The CDR3 DNA reads as TGTGCCAGCAGCCCCTTGGACAGGGCGGTATATGAGCAGTTCTTC. This translates into CASSPLDRAVYEQFF. This chain connects TRBV3-1 (or the pseudogene TRBV3-2) to TRBJ2-1; 8 nucleotides align to TRBD1. Germline loops: CDR1 LGHDT, CDR2 YNNKEL (reference sequence). CDR3 size: 15 residues. J was trimmed by 8 bases and V by 4 bases; bases with no gene match: 10.

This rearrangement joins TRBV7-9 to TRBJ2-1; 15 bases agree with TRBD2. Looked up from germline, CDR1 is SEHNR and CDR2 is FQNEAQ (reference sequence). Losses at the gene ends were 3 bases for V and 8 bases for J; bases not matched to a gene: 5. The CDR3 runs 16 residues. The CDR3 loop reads CASSLGTSGRRDEQFF. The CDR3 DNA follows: TGTGCCAGCAGCTTGGGGACTAGCGGGAGGCGGGATGAGCAGTTCTTC.

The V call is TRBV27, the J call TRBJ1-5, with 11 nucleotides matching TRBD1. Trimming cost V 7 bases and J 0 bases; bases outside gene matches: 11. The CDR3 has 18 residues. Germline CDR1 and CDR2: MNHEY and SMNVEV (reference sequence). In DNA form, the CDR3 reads TGTGCCAGCAAGGGACAGGGGGTCCAATCGAATAGCAATCAGCCCCAGCATTTT. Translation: CASKGQGVQSNSNQPQHF.

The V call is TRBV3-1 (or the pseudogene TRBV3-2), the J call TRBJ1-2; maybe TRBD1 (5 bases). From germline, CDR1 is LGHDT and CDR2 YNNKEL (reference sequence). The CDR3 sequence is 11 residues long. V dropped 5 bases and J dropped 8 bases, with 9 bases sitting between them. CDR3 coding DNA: TGTGCCAGCAGCAAAGGGGCGGGCTACACCTTC. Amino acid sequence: CASSKGAGYTF.

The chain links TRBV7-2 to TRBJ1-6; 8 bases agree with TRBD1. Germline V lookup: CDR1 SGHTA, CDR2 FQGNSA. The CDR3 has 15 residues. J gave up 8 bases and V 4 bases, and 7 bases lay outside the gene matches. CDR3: CASSYRQGAHSPLHF. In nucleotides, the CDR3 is TGTGCCAGCAGCTACCGCCAGGGGGCCCATTCACCCCTCCACTTT.

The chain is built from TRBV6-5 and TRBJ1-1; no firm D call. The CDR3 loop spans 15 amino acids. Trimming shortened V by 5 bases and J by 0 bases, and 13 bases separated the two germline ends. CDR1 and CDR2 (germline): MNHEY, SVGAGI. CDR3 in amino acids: CASSPVARMNTEAFF. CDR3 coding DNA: TGTGCCAGCAGTCCTGTTGCCAGAATGAACACTGAAGCTTTCTTT.

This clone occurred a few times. CDR3 DNA: TGTGCCAGCCCCGCGGGGAGGGAGGGGCAGCCCCAGCATTTT. This encodes CASPAGREGQPQHF. The chain uses TRBV6-4 and TRBJ1-5; the D gene is possibly TRBD1 (5 bases). Germline CDR1 and CDR2: MRHNA and SNTAGT. The CDR3 has 14 amino acids. Trimming removed 8 bases at V and 7 bases at J, with 18 bases between.

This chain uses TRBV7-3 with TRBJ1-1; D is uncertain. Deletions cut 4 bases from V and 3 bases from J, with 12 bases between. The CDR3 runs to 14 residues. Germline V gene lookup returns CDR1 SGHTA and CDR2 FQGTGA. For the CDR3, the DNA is TGTGCCAGCAGCTCCTCCCCCGGGGACACTGAAGCTTTCTTT. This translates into CASSSSPGDTEAFF.

CDR3 DNA sequence: TGTGCCAGCACCCGGACAGGGAGCACCGGGGAGCTGTTTTTT. This sequence encodes CASTRTGSTGELFF. The V and J genes are TRBV2 and TRBJ2-2, with 8 bases fitting TRBD1. The CDR3 consists of 14 residues. Trimming cost V 7 bases and J 4 bases; bases outside gene matches: 5. Per germline, CDR1 SNHLY and CDR2 FYNNEI.

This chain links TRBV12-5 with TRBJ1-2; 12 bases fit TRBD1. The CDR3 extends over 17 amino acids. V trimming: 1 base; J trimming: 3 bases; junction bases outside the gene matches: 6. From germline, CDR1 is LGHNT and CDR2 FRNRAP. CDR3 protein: CASGLAMGQGAYYGYTF. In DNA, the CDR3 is TGTGCTAGTGGTTTGGCAATGGGACAGGGGGCTTACTATGGCTACACCTTC.

CDR3 protein: CASSADRVTEAFF. The CDR3 coding sequence is TGTGCCAGCAGCGCTGACAGAGTCACTGAAGCTTTCTTT. The chain has TRBV5-8 and TRBJ1-1, with a weak D call TRBD1 (5 bases). CDR3 size: 13 residues. From germline, CDR1 is SGHTS and CDR2 YDEGEE. V shed 4 bases and J shed 4 bases, with 11 bases lying between them.

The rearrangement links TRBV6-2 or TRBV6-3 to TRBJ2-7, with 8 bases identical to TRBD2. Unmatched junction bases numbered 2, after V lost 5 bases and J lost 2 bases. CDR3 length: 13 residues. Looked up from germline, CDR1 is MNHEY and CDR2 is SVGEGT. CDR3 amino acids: CASSLAGPYEQYF. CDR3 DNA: TGTGCCAGCAGTCTAGCGGGCCCCTACGAGCAGTACTTC.

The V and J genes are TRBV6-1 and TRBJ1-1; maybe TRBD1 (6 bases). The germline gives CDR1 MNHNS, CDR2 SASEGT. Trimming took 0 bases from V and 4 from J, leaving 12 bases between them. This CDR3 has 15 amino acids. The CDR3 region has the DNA TGTGCCAGCAGTGAAGCGGGGGCGCCGAGCACTGAAGCTTTCTTT. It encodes CASSEAGAPSTEAFF.

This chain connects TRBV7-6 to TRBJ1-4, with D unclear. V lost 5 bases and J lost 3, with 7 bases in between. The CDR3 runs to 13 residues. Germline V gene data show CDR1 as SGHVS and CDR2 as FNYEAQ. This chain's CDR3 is CASSPVPNEKLFF. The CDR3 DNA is TGTGCCAGCAGCCCTGTTCCTAATGAAAAACTGTTTTTT.

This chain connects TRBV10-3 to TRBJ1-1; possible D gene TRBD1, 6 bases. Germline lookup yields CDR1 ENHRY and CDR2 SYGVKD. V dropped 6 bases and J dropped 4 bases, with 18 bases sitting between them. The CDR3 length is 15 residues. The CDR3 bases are TGTGCCATCAGCAACAGGGTTCGTGGCGGCACTGAAGCTTTCTTT. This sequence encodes CAISNRVRGGTEAFF.

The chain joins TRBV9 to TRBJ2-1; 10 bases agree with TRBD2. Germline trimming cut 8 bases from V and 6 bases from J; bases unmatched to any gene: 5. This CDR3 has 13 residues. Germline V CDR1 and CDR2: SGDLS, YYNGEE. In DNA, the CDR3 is TGTGCCAGTACTAGCGGGGTGGGCAATGAGCAGTTCTTC. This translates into CASTSGVGNEQFF. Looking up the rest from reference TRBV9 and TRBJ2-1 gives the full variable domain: DSGVTQTPKHLITATGQRVTLRCSPRSGDLSVYWYQQSLDQGLQFLIQYYNGEERAKGNILERFSAQQFPDLHSELNLSSLELGDSALYFCASTSGVGNEQFFGPGTRLTVL.

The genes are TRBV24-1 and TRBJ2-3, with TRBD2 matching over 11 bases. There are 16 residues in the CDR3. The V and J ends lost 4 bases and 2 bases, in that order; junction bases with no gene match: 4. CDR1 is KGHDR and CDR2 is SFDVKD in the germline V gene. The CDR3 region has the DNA TGTGCCACCAGTGACACTAGCGGGGGAATCACAGATACGCAGTATTTT. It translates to CATSDTSGGITDTQYF.

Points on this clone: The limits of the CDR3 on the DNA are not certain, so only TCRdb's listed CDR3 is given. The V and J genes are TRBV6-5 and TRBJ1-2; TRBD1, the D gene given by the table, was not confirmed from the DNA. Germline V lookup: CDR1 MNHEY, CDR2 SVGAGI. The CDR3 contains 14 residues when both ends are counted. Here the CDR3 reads CASTFGQGNYGYTF.

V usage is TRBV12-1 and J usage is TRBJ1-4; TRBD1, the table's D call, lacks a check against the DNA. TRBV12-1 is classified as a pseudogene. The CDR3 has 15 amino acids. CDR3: CASSSPGQQNEKLFF. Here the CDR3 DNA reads TGTGCCAGCAGCTCTCCGGGACAACAGAATGAAAAACTGTTTTTT.

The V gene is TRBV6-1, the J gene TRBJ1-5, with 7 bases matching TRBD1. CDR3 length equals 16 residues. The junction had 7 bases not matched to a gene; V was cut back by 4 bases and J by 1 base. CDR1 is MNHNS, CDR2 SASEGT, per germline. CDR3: CASSALPGQSNQPQHF. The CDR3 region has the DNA TGTGCCAGCAGTGCGTTGCCGGGACAGAGCAATCAGCCCCAGCATTTT.

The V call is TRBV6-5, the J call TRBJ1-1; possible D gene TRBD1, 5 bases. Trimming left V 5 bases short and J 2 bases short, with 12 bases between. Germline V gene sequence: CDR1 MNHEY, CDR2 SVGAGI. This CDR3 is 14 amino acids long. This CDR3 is CASSLTVLNTEAFF. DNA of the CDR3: TGTGCCAGCAGTCTGACAGTACTAAACACTGAAGCTTTCTTT.

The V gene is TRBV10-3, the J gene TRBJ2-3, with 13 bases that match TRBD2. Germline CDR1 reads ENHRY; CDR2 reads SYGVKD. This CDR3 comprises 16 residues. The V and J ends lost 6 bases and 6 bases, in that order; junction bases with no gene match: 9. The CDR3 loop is CAISRTSGGKVDTQYF. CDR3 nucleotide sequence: TGTGCCATCAGCAGGACTAGCGGGGGAAAGGTCGATACGCAGTATTTT.

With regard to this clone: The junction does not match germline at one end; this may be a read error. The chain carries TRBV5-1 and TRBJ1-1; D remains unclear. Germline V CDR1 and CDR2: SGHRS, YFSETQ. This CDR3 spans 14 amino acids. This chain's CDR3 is CAGSKDGMNTEAFF. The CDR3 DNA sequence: TGCGCCGGCAGCAAAGACGGGATGAACACTGAAGCTTTCTTT.

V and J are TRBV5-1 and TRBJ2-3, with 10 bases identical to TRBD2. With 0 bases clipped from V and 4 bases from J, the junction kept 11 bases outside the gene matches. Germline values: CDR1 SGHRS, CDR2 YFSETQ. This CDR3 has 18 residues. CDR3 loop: CASSLDPRAGGLSDTQYF. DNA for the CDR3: TGCGCCAGCAGCTTGGATCCCAGAGCGGGGGGGTTATCAGATACGCAGTATTTT. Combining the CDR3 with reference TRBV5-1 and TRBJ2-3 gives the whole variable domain KAGVTQTPRYLIKTRGQQVTLSCSPISGHRSVSWYQQTPGQGLQFLFEYFSETQRNKGNFPGRFSGRQFSNSRSEMNVSTLELGDSALYLCASSLDPRAGGLSDTQYFGPGTRLTVL.

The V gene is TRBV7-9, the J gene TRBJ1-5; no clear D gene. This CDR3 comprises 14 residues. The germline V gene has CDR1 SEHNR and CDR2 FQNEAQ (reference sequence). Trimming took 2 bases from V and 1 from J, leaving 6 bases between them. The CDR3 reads CASSLSDSNQPQHF. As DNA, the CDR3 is TGTGCCAGCAGCTTAAGCGACAGCAATCAGCCCCAGCATTTT.